The 5 T cell receptor beta chains below all came from one sample that was sequenced in a study of metastatic and nonmetastatic thyroid tumors. No patient had received any treatment before thyroid surgery. TCRdb re-processed the PCR reads through MiXCR. The sample has some 33,000 clones, 20% to 25% seen once. Sequencing used tumor tissue. Receptors originate from a male donor with papillary thyroid cancer or a benign thyroid nodule (not recorded which). Some clones in this sample may be carry-over from other donors' samples.

The table lists this clone with a few counts. The chain couples TRBV9 to TRBJ1-2; TRBD1 agrees at 9 bases. V dropped 4 bases and J dropped 7; count of bases not matched to a gene: 11. Germline CDR1 is SGDLS and CDR2 is YYNGEE. The CDR3 consists of 15 residues. The CDR3 sequence is CASSYEGQGGSGYTF. The CDR3 bases are TGTGCCAGCAGCTATGAGGGACAGGGAGGTAGTGGCTACACCTTC.

CDR3 DNA sequence: TGTGCCAGCAGCGTCGCTGGTATGGAGACCCAGTACTTC. This translates into CASSVAGMETQYF. The chain links TRBV7-2 to TRBJ2-5; D is uncertain. Per the germline V gene, CDR1 is SGHTA and CDR2 is FQGNSA. Trimming stripped 5 bases from V and 5 bases from J, with 12 bases between. The CDR3 consists of 13 residues.

This clone showed up many times. The V gene is TRBV20-1, the J gene TRBJ2-1, with 7 positions matching TRBD2. The length of the CDR3 is 14 residues. CDR1 and CDR2 from the germline V gene are DFQATT and SNEGSKA (reference sequence). The ends lost 1 base at V and 8 bases at J; junction bases unmatched: 8. The CDR3 protein is CSARAVAGWDEQFF. DNA for the CDR3: TGCAGTGCTAGAGCGGTAGCGGGTTGGGATGAGCAGTTCTTC.

This clone appeared many times. The rearrangement uses TRBV30 and TRBJ1-1; D is possibly TRBD1 (5 bases). Per germline, CDR1 GTSNPN and CDR2 SVGIG (reference sequence). Trimming removed 4 bases from V and 7 bases from J, with 10 bases in between. The CDR3 length is 11 residues. CDR3 nucleotides: TGTGCCTGGATGATAACAGGTGAAGCTTTCTTT. Its protein product is CAWMITGEAFF.

This clone was seen only a few times. V usage is TRBV5-6 and J usage is TRBJ2-4; D might be TRBD2 (5 bases). CDR3 size: 15 residues. Trimming took off 0 bases at V and 6 bases at J, with 13 bases between the two ends. Germline V gene lookup returns CDR1 SGHDT and CDR2 YYEEEE. The CDR3 sequence is CASSLANLASNIQYF. In DNA form, the CDR3 reads TGTGCCAGCAGCTTGGCCAACTTAGCGTCAAACATTCAGTACTTC. The variable domain in full, completed from reference TRBV5-6 and TRBJ2-4, reads DAGVTQSPTHLIKTRGQQVTLRCSPKSGHDTVSWYQQALGQGPQFIFQYYEEEERQRGNFPDRFSGHQFPNYSSELNVNALLLGDSALYLCASSLANLASNIQYFGAGTRLSVL.